This passage covers 13 T cell receptor beta chains from one sample sequenced in a study of blood T cell repertoires in COVID-19. The table came from immunoSEQ multiplex PCR; TCRdb's copy has only in-frame clones and leaves some out. The sample shows 200,000 to 300,000 clones, 80% to 95% of them seen only once. Sequenced: peripheral blood. All receptors derive from a person aged 18 to 35 with COVID-19, enrolled during active disease.

The genes are TRBV6-5 and TRBJ1-2; D possibly corresponds to TRBD1 (6 bases). The V and J ends lost 5 bases and 8 bases respectively, with 12 bases between them. There are 12 residues in the CDR3. CDR1 is MNHEY, CDR2 SVGAGI, per germline. The CDR3, as DNA: TGTGCCAGCAGTACCACAGGGTTCGGCTACACCTTC. Translating gives CASSTTGFGYTF.

The chain combines TRBV18 with TRBJ2-3, with D uncertain. The CDR3 totals 14 residues. Trimming took off 3 bases at V and 0 bases at J, with 7 bases between the two ends. Germline assignment: CDR1 KGHSH and CDR2 LQKENI. CDR3 protein: CASSPSGSTDTQYF. The CDR3 bases are TGTGCCAGCTCACCCTCAGGAAGCACAGATACGCAGTATTTT.

The chain links TRBV5-4 to TRBJ1-5; D is unclear. V was trimmed by 4 bases and J by 7 bases, leaving 12 bases between them. The length of the CDR3 is 13 residues. Germline V gives CDR1 SGHNT, CDR2 YYREEE (reference sequence). The CDR3 bases are TGTGCCAGCAGCCCGGACCCGGGGCAGCCCCAGCATTTT. It specifies CASSPDPGQPQHF.

The chain carries TRBV19 and TRBJ2-1, with 11 positions matching TRBD2. V shed 1 base, J shed 12 bases, and the junction held 14 bases outside the gene matches. Germline V gene data show CDR1 as LNHDA and CDR2 as SQIVND (reference sequence). The CDR3 contains 17 residues. The CDR3 coding sequence is TGTGCCAGTAGTATAGTAGGCGATCTAGCGGGAGGAATAGTGCAGTTCTTC. Amino acid sequence: CASSIVGDLAGGIVQFF.

The rearrangement links TRBV4-3 to TRBJ2-1, with 16 bases fitting TRBD2. CDR1 LGHNA and CDR2 YSLEER come from the germline V gene. The CDR3 totals 17 residues. V lost 3 bases to trimming and J lost 6 bases; unmatched junction nucleotides: 5. CDR3 nucleotide sequence: TGCGCCAGCAGCCAGGGACTAGCGGGAGGGGCCTTCAATGAGCAGTTCTTC. It encodes CASSQGLAGGAFNEQFF.

The gene calls are TRBV5-6 and TRBJ2-1; 7 bases are shared with TRBD1. Per the germline V gene, CDR1 is SGHDT and CDR2 is YYEEEE. J lost 6 bases, V lost 0 bases, and 3 bases had no gene match. The CDR3 is 14 residues long. CDR3 sequence: CASSLEQGTNEQFF. The CDR3, as DNA: TGTGCCAGCAGCTTGGAACAGGGGACCAATGAGCAGTTCTTC.

This sequence joins TRBV27 and TRBJ2-7, with 7 bases matching TRBD2. The ends lost 3 bases at V and 3 bases at J; junction bases unmatched: 5. CDR1 MNHEY and CDR2 SMNVEV come from the germline V gene (reference sequence). This CDR3 is built from 14 residues. CDR3 in amino acids: CASSLGLAVYEQYF. CDR3 bases: TGTGCCAGCAGTTTGGGGCTAGCGGTCTACGAGCAGTACTTC.

CDR3 nucleotide sequence: TGTGCCAGTAGTTCCCTGGGGACTTACTACGAGCAGTACTTC. This codes for CASSSLGTYYEQYF. The chain joins TRBV19 to TRBJ2-7; TRBD2 is a possible D gene (6 bases). CDR1 and CDR2 (germline): LNHDA, SQIVND (reference sequence). The CDR3 is 14 amino acids. V dropped 5 bases and J dropped 3 bases, with 14 bases sitting between them. The full variable domain, completed using reference TRBV19 and TRBJ2-7, is DGGITQSPKYLFRKEGQNVTLSCEQNLNHDAMYWYRQDPGQGLRLIYYSQIVNDFQKGDIAEGYSVSREKKESFPLTVTSAQKNPTAFYLCASSSLGTYYEQYFGPGTRLTVT.

This clone occurred once. The V and J genes are TRBV6-6 and TRBJ2-3; 10 positions agree with TRBD1. V was clipped by 2 bases and J by 9 bases; unmatched bases: 2. CDR3 length: 13 residues. Germline CDR1 reads MNHNY; CDR2 reads SVGAGI (reference sequence). DNA for the CDR3: TGTGCCAGCAGTTACCCGGACAGGGGGACGCAGTATTTT. Its translation is CASSYPDRGTQYF.

The gene calls are TRBV14 and TRBJ2-7; 8 bases are a match to TRBD1. The germline CDR1 and CDR2 sequences are SGHDN and FVKESK. The V gene end was trimmed by 4 bases and the J gene end by 5 bases; junction bases not matched to a gene: 10. The CDR3 totals 15 residues. The CDR3 loop reads CASSLGKTGAHEQYF. CDR3 in DNA: TGTGCCAGCAGCCTGGGCAAGACAGGGGCCCACGAGCAGTACTTC.

The J gene is TRBJ2-5, the V gene TRBV11-3; maybe TRBD2 (5 bases). Trimming took off 1 base at V and 4 bases at J, with 7 bases between the two ends. The CDR3 is 13 amino acids. Per germline, CDR1 SGHNT and CDR2 YENEEA. CDR3: CASSLALGETQYF. Written as DNA, the CDR3 is TGTGCCAGCAGCTTAGCACTAGGAGAGACCCAGTACTTC.

This sequence joins TRBV4-1 and TRBJ2-7; 7 bases are shared with TRBD1. The CDR3 runs to 15 residues. Trimming cost V 4 bases and J 2 bases; bases outside gene matches: 8. The germline gives CDR1 MGHRA, CDR2 YSYEKL. CDR3 nucleotide sequence: TGCGCCAGCAGCCGGCACCTCGGACAGGCCTACGAGCAGTACTTC. Its translation is CASSRHLGQAYEQYF.

This clone was seen a single time. The chain recombines TRBV5-6 with TRBJ1-1; no firm D call. V gave up 0 bases and J gave up 5 bases, with 14 bases separating them. In germline, CDR1 is SGHDT, CDR2 YYEEEE. The CDR3 covers 15 residues. The CDR3 nucleotides read TGTGCCAGCAGCTTGGCCATGGGAGGAGGGACTGAAGCTTTCTTT. Translation: CASSLAMGGGTEAFF.